The entry below describes one T cell receptor (beta chain). What it recognizes is unknown. CD8+ T cells were isolated by negative magnetic selection. This specimen belongs to a study of human CD8 memory T cell subsets. General study results and limits: For stem-like memory and precursor exhausted T cells, diversity was similarly high, which was not true of effector memory cells.

Libraries of TCR beta chains were produced by 5' RACE (UMI-labeled). TCRdb reprocessed the 5' RACE reads and keeps a single row for each CDR3 protein, giving no DNA. Its table records several thousand distinct CDR3 sequences. The TCR originated in a human donor in good health. Sequencing was performed on CD8+ T cells from PBMCs.

The CDR3 here is CASSPPSWLGETQYF. The V gene is TRBV11-2, the J gene TRBJ2-5. The CDR3 runs 15 residues. Germline V gives CDR1 SGHAT, CDR2 FQNNGV.